Listed below are T cell receptor beta chains from one sample, sequenced in a study of blood T cell repertoires in COVID-19. TCRdb keeps only in-frame clones here, not all; method: immunoSEQ multiplex PCR. The data hold about 190,000 clones, with roughly 85% observed a single time. Material for sequencing was peripheral blood. These TCRs come from a woman in her seventies with acute or convalescent COVID-19. The conserved cysteine and the conserved F or W are not part of the CDR3 here. Not all rows give a size; the values are once, few, many and, for expanded clones, a class.

clone_size | j_call | v_call | cdr3_aa
NA | TRBJ2-2 | TRBV3-1/TRBV3-2 | ASSQDASRRELF
few | TRBJ2-7 | TRBV5-1 | ASSFTQGSYEQY
NA | TRBJ2-2 | TRBV18 | ASSPPAEGLTGELF
once | TRBJ2-5 | TRBV2 | ASNRDNQETQY
NA | TRBJ1-6 | TRBV13 | ASSFQGATISSPLH
NA | TRBJ2-2 | TRBV19 | ASSIGRNTGELF
NA | TRBJ2-2 | TRBV9 | ASSVYPRNTGELF
NA | TRBJ1-2 | TRBV2 | ASTPDRDLYGYT
NA | TRBJ2-3 | TRBV9 | ASSVAHGIGDTQY
NA | TRBJ2-7 | TRBV30 | AWSGAASYEQY
NA | TRBJ1-1 | TRBV18 | ASSPNYDRENTEAF
NA | TRBJ1-2 | TRBV3-1/TRBV3-2 | ASKPTGLTYGYT
few | TRBJ1-5 | TRBV30 | AWSTINSNQPQH
NA | TRBJ2-7 | TRBV27 | ASRPTGYGRGQY
NA | TRBJ2-1 | TRBV9 | ASSVGLRTELNNEQF
NA | TRBJ2-4 | TRBV20-1 | SASPTSGRAGTKNIQY
NA | TRBJ1-6 | TRBV19 | ATSRDSDNSPLH
NA | TRBJ2-2 | TRBV6-1 | ASSEAHRGHTGELF
NA | TRBJ2-7 | TRBV7-2 | ASSWTGGEFGAEQY
once | TRBJ1-1 | TRBV9 | ASSVGGGMNTEAF
NA | TRBJ2-1 | TRBV5-6 | ASSVGLRGLEQF
NA | TRBJ2-7 | TRBV12-3/TRBV12-4 | ASRGLASEQY
NA | TRBJ2-2 | TRBV3-1/TRBV3-2 | ASSRQDRAGELF